The 30 T cell receptor beta chains in this list originate from one sample, sequenced in a study of beta chain features in type 1 diabetes. Broader study findings: People with Type 1 diabetes carried modestly yet significantly shorter TCRB CDR3s in all four CD4+ subsets.

What was sequenced were expressed TCRB transcripts, since all of the isolated RNA had been reverse transcribed. Here immunoSEQ multiplex PCR was the method, and the copy in TCRdb shows in-frame clones only, minus some. The table shows around 150,000 clones, with 8% to 9.5% occurring only once. For these receptors, no antigen is known. Sequencing used central memory CD4+ T cells from blood. The receptors originated from a woman younger than 35 with type 1 diabetes.

This clone was detected only a few times. CDR3 nucleotide sequence: TGTGCCAGTAGCGGACAGGGAACGGGCGGGGAGCTGTTTTTT. It is translated as CASSGQGTGGELFF. The rearrangement uses TRBV19 and TRBJ2-2; 8 bases align to TRBD1. The CDR3 covers 14 residues. CDR1 and CDR2 (germline): LNHDA, SQIVND (reference sequence). V gave up 6 bases and J gave up 7 bases; unmatched junction bases: 7.

This clone was seen only a few times. V usage is TRBV4-3 and J usage is TRBJ2-7; perhaps TRBD1 as D (5 bases). V was shortened by 1 base and J by 0 bases, with 10 bases between the two germline ends. Germline V gene sequence: CDR1 LGHNA, CDR2 YSLEER. The CDR3 runs 15 residues. The CDR3 reads CASSQVQGHSYEQYF. For the CDR3, the DNA is TGCGCCAGCAGCCAAGTCCAGGGTCACTCCTACGAGCAGTACTTC.

Concerning this clone itself: Different DNA sequences within this sample yield the same CDR3. V and J are TRBV7-2 and TRBJ2-7, with TRBD2 identical over 8 bases. The J segment lost 0 bases and the V segment lost 1 base, leaving 2 bases of the junction unmatched. Germline V gene lookup returns CDR1 SGHTA and CDR2 FQGNSA. The CDR3 is 15 residues long. CDR3 protein: CASSLGGGSSYEQYF. The CDR3 region has the DNA TGTGCCAGCAGCTTAGGCGGGGGGAGCTCCTACGAGCAGTACTTC.

This chain joins TRBV7-2 and TRBJ2-1, with 8 positions matching TRBD2. The CDR3 is 17 amino acids. Germline lookup yields CDR1 SGHTA and CDR2 FQGNSA. V lost 2 bases to trimming and J lost 2 bases; unmatched junction nucleotides: 8. CDR3 DNA sequence: TGTGCCAGCAGCTTACTCGGGGTAGCGGGACCCTACAATGAGCAGTTCTTC. Protein: CASSLLGVAGPYNEQFF.

This clone occurred a few times. The sample contains more than one DNA sequence encoding this CDR3. V usage is TRBV7-2 and J usage is TRBJ2-1; 9 bases are a match to TRBD2. J was trimmed by 7 bases and V by 5 bases; bases with no gene match: 3. CDR1 is SGHTA, CDR2 FQGNSA, per germline. CDR3 length equals 13 residues. Here the CDR3 reads CASSTTSGNEQFF. CDR3 DNA sequence: TGTGCCAGCAGCACCACTAGCGGGAATGAGCAGTTCTTC.

This clone was detected only a few times. The chain links TRBV7-6 to TRBJ2-3; TRBD1 agrees at 7 bases. Germline lookup yields CDR1 SGHVS and CDR2 FNYEAQ. The CDR3 has 13 residues. Trimming at V came to 4 bases and at J to 4 bases, leaving 2 bases not matched to a gene. The CDR3 is CASSSDRADTQYF. As DNA, the CDR3 is TGTGCCAGCAGCTCCGACAGGGCAGATACGCAGTATTTT.

The sample holds a few counts of this clone. This sequence joins TRBV19 and TRBJ1-1; 7 positions agree with TRBD1. Germline CDR1 is LNHDA and CDR2 is SQIVND (reference sequence). The CDR3 contains 14 residues. The ends lost 4 bases at V and 4 bases at J; junction bases unmatched: 6. The DNA for the CDR3 is TGTGCCAGTAGTACCGGGACAGCGGCCACTGAAGCTTTCTTT. Its translation: CASSTGTAATEAFF. Full variable domain (rest looked up from reference TRBV19 and TRBJ1-1): DGGITQSPKYLFRKEGQNVTLSCEQNLNHDAMYWYRQDPGQGLRLIYYSQIVNDFQKGDIAEGYSVSREKKESFPLTVTSAQKNPTAFYLCASSTGTAATEAFFGQGTRLTVV.

This clone came up a few times. The J gene is TRBJ2-1, the V gene TRBV27, with 11 bases aligning to TRBD2. V shed 3 bases, J shed 0 bases, and the junction held 4 bases outside the gene matches. Germline V gene lookup returns CDR1 MNHEY and CDR2 SMNVEV (reference sequence). CDR3 length: 17 residues. The CDR3 spells CASSFRLAGLSYNEQFF. For the CDR3, the DNA is TGTGCCAGCAGTTTCCGACTAGCGGGACTCTCCTACAATGAGCAGTTCTTC.

This sequence joins TRBV7-9 and TRBJ1-4; perhaps TRBD1 as D (6 bases). CDR1 is SEHNR and CDR2 is FQNEAQ in the germline V gene (reference sequence). V gave up 5 bases and J gave up 4 bases, with 8 bases separating them. This CDR3 is 13 amino acids long. The CDR3 loop is CASSPQGNEKLFF. The CDR3 DNA reads as TGTGCCAGCAGCCCACAGGGTAATGAAAAACTGTTTTTT.

This clone occurred a few times. V gene TRBV7-9 combines with J gene TRBJ2-7, with TRBD1 matching over 7 bases. Germline loops: CDR1 SEHNR, CDR2 FQNEAQ (reference sequence). CDR3 length equals 17 residues. V gave up 5 bases and J gave up 0 bases; unmatched junction bases: 13. The CDR3 DNA follows: TGTGCCAGCAGCCTCCTTCACAGGGGCCGGGGCTCCTACGAGCAGTACTTC. Translated: CASSLLHRGRGSYEQYF.

The chain combines TRBV4-3 with TRBJ2-5; the D gene is possibly TRBD1 (6 bases). This CDR3 is 15 amino acids long. The germline V and J ends were trimmed by 6 bases and 0 bases, with 14 bases remaining between them. CDR1 is LGHNA, CDR2 YSLEER, per germline. The CDR3: CASRKGDGYQETQYF. CDR3 sequence (DNA): TGCGCCAGCAGGAAGGGGGATGGGTACCAAGAGACCCAGTACTTC.

This chain connects TRBV7-8 to TRBJ2-5; TRBD2 is a possible D gene (6 bases). CDR3 length: 14 amino acids. From germline, CDR1 is SGHVS and CDR2 FQNEAQ. V lost 5 bases and J lost 7, with 17 bases in between. The CDR3 nucleotides are TGTGCCAGCAGCCCCGGGACTGCGGCGGGGACCCAGTACTTC. Amino acids: CASSPGTAAGTQYF.

This clone appeared a few times. The genes are TRBV29-1 and TRBJ1-2; 8 bases match TRBD1. Germline values: CDR1 SQVTM, CDR2 ANQGSEA. The CDR3 runs to 14 residues. The V gene end was trimmed by 7 bases and the J gene end by 7 bases; junction bases not matched to a gene: 14. As DNA, the CDR3 is TGCAGCGGTGGCAACCCGGACAGGGAAGTTGGCTACACCTTC. Translating gives CSGGNPDREVGYTF.

This chain links TRBV10-3 with TRBJ1-6; D perhaps matches TRBD1 (6 bases). V lost 5 bases and J lost 6, with 11 bases in between. The CDR3 extends over 14 amino acids. Germline CDR1 ENHRY, CDR2 SYGVKD. CDR3 coding DNA: TGTGCCATCAGTAACGGACAGAGTAATTCACCCCTCCACTTT. As protein: CAISNGQSNSPLHF.

The chain joins TRBV25-1 to TRBJ1-6, with D possibly matching TRBD1 (6 bases). CDR3 size: 13 residues. V was clipped by 6 bases and J by 5 bases, with 8 bases between them. The germline CDR1 and CDR2 sequences are MGHDK and SYGVNS. The CDR3 here is CASSWTDNSPLHF. CDR3 nucleotide sequence: TGTGCCAGCAGCTGGACAGATAATTCACCCCTCCACTTT.

The gene calls are TRBV6-6 and TRBJ2-3; D possibly corresponds to TRBD1 (6 bases). Germline V gives CDR1 MNHNY, CDR2 SVGAGI (reference sequence). The CDR3 is 15 amino acids. Trimming took off 6 bases at V and 0 bases at J, with 13 bases between the two ends. As DNA, the CDR3 is TGTGCCAGCAGCCTGGGACACCCAAGCACAGATACGCAGTATTTT. Translation gives CASSLGHPSTDTQYF.

This clone was counted between two and nine times. The chain recombines TRBV7-2 with TRBJ2-7, with 14 bases lining up with TRBD2. This CDR3 is built from 15 residues. Germline trimming cut 7 bases from V and 6 bases from J; bases unmatched to any gene: 8. Germline loops: CDR1 SGHTA, CDR2 FQGNSA. CDR3 loop: CASTRLAGGQGEQYF. The CDR3 coding sequence is TGTGCCAGCACCAGACTAGCGGGGGGGCAGGGCGAGCAGTACTTC.

The chain uses TRBV19 and TRBJ1-2; 7 bases fit TRBD1. Trimming removed 7 bases from V and 6 bases from J; junction bases left unmatched: 14. The CDR3 totals 15 residues. From germline, CDR1 is LNHDA and CDR2 SQIVND (reference sequence). Here the CDR3 DNA reads TGTGCCAGTACCCTCCAGTGGGTGGGGACAGATGGCTACACCTTC. This sequence encodes CASTLQWVGTDGYTF.

This chain joins TRBV5-1 and TRBJ2-6, with 7 bases identical to TRBD1. The junction had 2 bases not matched to a gene; V was cut back by 3 bases and J by 2 bases. Germline V lookup: CDR1 SGHRS, CDR2 YFSETQ. This CDR3 is 15 amino acids long. CDR3 in DNA: TGCGCCAGCAGCTGGCAGGGGGCTGGGGCCAACGTCCTGACTTTC. It specifies CASSWQGAGANVLTF.

This clone was seen a handful of times. The J gene is TRBJ2-2, the V gene TRBV5-4; D remains ambiguous. Trimming pared 7 bases from V and 1 base from J, leaving 8 bases between. The CDR3 sequence is 13 residues long. Germline-derived CDR1 and CDR2 are SGHNT and YYREEE (reference sequence). CDR3 nucleotide sequence: TGTGCCAGCCACATTGTGAACACCGGGGAGCTGTTTTTT. Translating it yields CASHIVNTGELFF.

This chain joins TRBV5-1 and TRBJ2-5, with D unresolved. Germline CDR1 is SGHRS and CDR2 is YFSETQ. The CDR3 is 14 residues long. The V gene lost 0 bases and the J gene lost 1 base, with 7 bases spanning the gap. CDR3 sequence reads: CASSLAMVQETQYF. For the CDR3, the DNA is TGCGCCAGCAGCTTGGCTATGGTCCAAGAGACCCAGTACTTC.

This clone has only a few counts. The chain joins TRBV4-3 to TRBJ1-2; D is uncertain. The V gene's germline CDR1 is LGHNA and CDR2 YSLEER. The CDR3 runs to 14 residues. Trimming pared 4 bases from V and 3 bases from J, leaving 12 bases between. For the CDR3, the DNA is TGCGCCAGCAGCCCGAGAACTACCGACTATGGCTACACCTTC. Protein sequence: CASSPRTTDYGYTF.

This clone was counted a few times. The chain couples TRBV4-2 to TRBJ1-4, with D unclear. The germline V gene encodes CDR1 LGHNA and CDR2 YNFKEQ. V lost 0 bases to trimming and J lost 8 bases, with 13 bases between them. CDR3 length: 15 residues. The CDR3 DNA is TGTGCCAGCAGCCAAGATCCTAAGAGCGGGGAAAAACTGTTTTTT. Translating it yields CASSQDPKSGEKLFF.

The chain uses TRBV7-9 and TRBJ2-1, with 7 bases matching TRBD2. The germline gives CDR1 SEHNR, CDR2 FQNEAQ (reference sequence). The CDR3 length is 17 residues. With 5 bases clipped from V and 10 bases from J, the junction kept 20 bases outside the gene matches. Written as DNA, the CDR3 is TGTGCCAGCAGCCCCAAGTCCGCTGGCGGGAGTTGGGGCGAGCAGTTCTTC. It is translated as CASSPKSAGGSWGEQFF. Supplemented by reference TRBV7-9 and TRBJ2-1, the full variable domain reads DTGVSQNPRHKITKRGQNVTFRCDPISEHNRLYWYRQTLGQGPEFLTYFQNEAQLEKSRLLSDRFSAERPKGSFSTLEIQRTEQGDSAMYLCASSPKSAGGSWGEQFFGPGTRLTVL.

This clone was counted once. The genes are TRBV7-2 and TRBJ2-7; D remains unclear. The CDR3 runs 15 residues. CDR1 SGHTA and CDR2 FQGNSA come from the germline V gene. Trimming left V 0 bases short and J 7 bases short, with 16 bases between. CDR3: CASSLARLASNEQYF. The DNA for the CDR3 is TGTGCCAGCAGCTTAGCGCGACTCGCTTCTAATGAGCAGTACTTC.

This clone was found a few times. This chain links TRBV5-1 with TRBJ2-2; tentative D call: TRBD1 (5 bases). In germline, CDR1 is SGHRS, CDR2 YFSETQ. There are 13 residues in the CDR3. The V and J ends lost 4 bases and 5 bases respectively, with 9 bases between them. CDR3 in amino acids: CASSIRETGELFF. The CDR3 nucleotides are TGCGCCAGCAGCATCAGGGAAACCGGGGAGCTGTTTTTT.

This clone was counted a few times. The V and J genes are TRBV4-3 and TRBJ1-4; the D is unclear. The CDR3 loop spans 16 amino acids. Germline loops: CDR1 LGHNA, CDR2 YSLEER. Trimming stripped 2 bases from V and 0 bases from J, with 10 bases between. CDR3 bases: TGCGCCAGCAGCCAATCGCGCGGTGCAACTAATGAAAAACTGTTTTTT. It codes for CASSQSRGATNEKLFF.

The V call is TRBV10-3, the J call TRBJ1-2; tentative D call: TRBD1 (6 bases). V dropped 4 bases and J dropped 4 bases, with 10 bases sitting between them. The CDR3 is 13 residues long. Looked up from germline, CDR1 is ENHRY and CDR2 is SYGVKD. This CDR3 reads CAISGGGSYGYTF. CDR3 DNA: TGTGCCATCAGTGGGGGGGGCTCCTATGGCTACACCTTC.

This clone was found a few times. The rearrangement uses TRBV12-5 and TRBJ1-2, with D unresolved. Germline V gives CDR1 LGHNT, CDR2 FRNRAP. Trimming cost V 8 bases and J 2 bases, with 15 bases left between them. The CDR3 sequence is 14 residues long. The CDR3 DNA follows: TGTGCTAGTCCCAGGAGGCGGCACAACTATGGCTACACCTTC. Its protein is CASPRRRHNYGYTF.

This chain joins TRBV5-6 and TRBJ2-7; tentatively, D is TRBD1 (5 bases). The CDR3 extends over 15 amino acids. Germline V CDR1 and CDR2: SGHDT, YYEEEE. V was pared by 4 bases and J by 3 bases, with 17 bases between. The CDR3 DNA reads TGTGCCAGCAGCGCGTCGATTAGACAGTTCTACGAGCAGTACTTC. Its protein is CASSASIRQFYEQYF. Complete variable domain (other parts from reference TRBV5-6 and TRBJ2-7): DAGVTQSPTHLIKTRGQQVTLRCSPKSGHDTVSWYQQALGQGPQFIFQYYEEEERQRGNFPDRFSGHQFPNYSSELNVNALLLGDSALYLCASSASIRQFYEQYFGPGTRLTVT.